These 6 T cell receptor beta chains were sequenced from one sample in a study of T-cell reconstitution after alpha-beta-depleted transplantation in children. Unique molecular identifiers were incorporated into the prepared TCRbeta library. TCRdb ran MiXCR on the PCR reads and lists one entry per CDR3 protein. This table has fewer than 550,000 distinct CDR3 sequences, 15% to 20% appearing once. The sample here was PBMCs, mostly from graft donor cells, taken 360 days after TCRalphabeta/CD19-depleted stem cell transplant. The origin of the receptors is a boy under three years old who had a stem cell transplant for Wiskott-Aldrich syndrome, so the T cells may come from the graft donor.

The gene calls are TRBV7-2 and TRBJ2-3; TRBD1 aligns across 8 bases. Trimming removed 3 bases from V and 1 base from J; junction bases left unmatched: 3. The CDR3 consists of 15 residues. Germline assignment: CDR1 SGHTA and CDR2 FQGNSA. The CDR3 spells CASSFQGARTDTQYF. CDR3 bases: TGTGCCAGCAGCTTCCAGGGGGCCCGCACAGATACGCAGTATTTT. The entire variable domain, with the rest obtained from reference TRBV7-2 and TRBJ2-3, is as follows: GAGVSQSPSNKVTEKGKDVELRCDPISGHTALYWYRQSLGQGLEFLIYFQGNSAPDKSGLPSDRFSAERTGGSVSTLTIQRTQQEDSAVYLCASSFQGARTDTQYFGPGTRLTVL.

This chain connects TRBV5-1 to TRBJ1-6, with D possibly being TRBD1 (5 bases). Germline V lookup: CDR1 SGHRS, CDR2 YFSETQ. The CDR3 is 13 amino acids. Between the trimmed V and J ends, which lost 4 bases and 7 bases, there was a span of 9 bases. The CDR3 DNA reads as TGCGCCAGCAGCCGGGAGGGGAATTCACCCCTCCACTTT. It yields the protein CASSREGNSPLHF.

This chain connects TRBV28 to TRBJ2-2; the match to TRBD2 covers 7 bases. From germline, CDR1 is MDHEN and CDR2 SYDVKM. Germline trimming cut 7 bases from V and 0 bases from J; bases unmatched to any gene: 5. The length of the CDR3 is 15 residues. The CDR3 spells CASIQAGTNTGELFF. In DNA form, the CDR3 reads TGTGCCAGCATACAAGCGGGGACGAACACCGGGGAGCTGTTTTTT.

The table lists this clonotype with a few counts. The chain employs TRBV12-3 or TRBV12-4 and TRBJ1-5, with TRBD1 as a possible D gene (6 bases). Between the trimmed V and J ends, which lost 5 bases and 1 base, there was a span of 15 bases. The CDR3 spans 16 residues. The CDR3 loop reads CASSARGPSSNQPQHF. CDR3 coding DNA: TGTGCCAGCAGTGCCAGGGGCCCTTCGAGCAATCAGCCCCAGCATTTT.

In this sample, this clonotype turned up a few times. The V and J genes are TRBV3-1 and TRBJ2-3; 13 nucleotides match TRBD2. Germline V lookup: CDR1 LGHDT, CDR2 YNNKEL (reference sequence). V lost 6 bases to trimming and J lost 4 bases; unmatched junction nucleotides: 7. This CDR3 has 16 amino acids. DNA of the CDR3: TGTGCCAGCAGGAGGACTAGCGGGGGAGTTTCAGATACGCAGTATTTT. It encodes CASRRTSGGVSDTQYF.

This clonotype was recorded a few times. The chain carries TRBV7-9 and TRBJ2-7; 8 bases match TRBD2. J gave up 0 bases and V 4 bases, and 11 bases lay outside the gene matches. The CDR3 is 17 residues long. Germline V gives CDR1 SEHNR, CDR2 FQNEAQ (reference sequence). DNA of the CDR3: TGTGCCAGCAGCTCTAGGCCCGGGGGGGTGAGCTCCTACGAGCAGTACTTC. This codes for CASSSRPGGVSSYEQYF.